This TCR beta chain was sequenced for a study of blood T cell repertoires in COVID-19. Study overall: Nucleic acid was either cDNA or gDNA, and it came from T cells, B-cell-depleted T cells, or PBMCs.

The V and J ends lost 2 bases and 3 bases respectively, with 16 bases between them. This CDR3 comprises 16 residues. CDR1 is LGHDT, CDR2 YNNKEL, per germline (reference sequence). This study enrolled people aged 18 to 89 from around 25 US geographic areas. Here immunoSEQ multiplex PCR was the method, and the copy in TCRdb shows in-frame clones only, minus some. The table includes some 250,000 clones, about 90% detected once. The sequence came from a human donor in a cohort exposed to, infected with or recovered from COVID-19 (not recorded which). The donor label of this sample is uncertain. The rearrangement links TRBV3-1 (or the pseudogene TRBV3-2) to TRBJ2-5; tentative D call: TRBD2 (6 bases). The specimen sequenced was PBMCs or T cells enriched from blood (not recorded which). CDR3 DNA: TGTGCCAGCAGCCAAAAAGCTTCCGGACTAAAAGAGACCCAGTACTTC. Residues: CASSQKASGLKETQYF.